These 26 T cell receptor beta chains share one sample of origin, sequenced in a study of CD8+ T cells in alopecia areata. Reverse transcribed after extraction, RNA yielded cDNA as the sequencing template. This table comes from immunoSEQ multiplex PCR, and its TCRdb copy is limited to in-frame clones, with some not included. This table holds under 200,000 clones, around three fifths found once. Stated treatment: oral pan-JAK inhibitor, 5-10 mg twice daily. This specimen was CD4+ T cells sorted from blood, taken at week 24, from a patient treated with tofacitinib. The receptor set was obtained from a human donor with alopecia areata.

This clone has just a few counts. The V and J genes are TRBV4-2 and TRBJ1-2; no clear D gene. The V end lost 0 bases, the J end lost 3 bases, and 8 bases lay between the germline ends. The CDR3 runs to 14 residues. Germline-derived CDR1 and CDR2 are LGHNA and YNFKEQ. CDR3 sequence (DNA): TGTGCCAGCAGCCAAGAACGACTGGACTATGGCTACACCTTC. It yields the protein CASSQERLDYGYTF.

V usage is TRBV7-2 and J usage is TRBJ1-6; no clear D. Germline V gene lookup returns CDR1 SGHTA and CDR2 FQGNSA. V was pared by 1 base and J by 9 bases, with 13 bases between. The CDR3 runs 15 residues. Here the CDR3 reads CASSLDPGNFSPLHF. In DNA, the CDR3 is TGTGCCAGCAGCTTAGACCCGGGCAACTTTTCACCCCTCCACTTT.

V and J are TRBV2 and TRBJ2-5; the match to TRBD2 covers 8 bases. The CDR3 has 15 amino acids. J lost 1 base, V lost 4 bases, and 5 bases had no gene match. From germline, CDR1 is SNHLY and CDR2 FYNNEI. CDR3 sequence: CASSGASGPQETQYF. The CDR3 coding sequence is TGTGCCAGCAGTGGGGCTAGCGGGCCCCAAGAGACCCAGTACTTC.

V gene TRBV5-4 combines with J gene TRBJ1-1; D is unresolved. Germline assignment: CDR1 SGHNT and CDR2 YYREEE (reference sequence). The CDR3 spans 15 residues. The ends were cut back, 0 bases at V and 0 bases at J, with 9 bases in the middle. Here the CDR3 reads CASSLGRTMNTEAFF. The CDR3 region has the DNA TGTGCCAGCAGCTTGGGCCGAACTATGAACACTGAAGCTTTCTTT.

Only a few counts were recorded for this clone. V and J are TRBV4-1 and TRBJ2-7; D unresolved. Trimming removed 0 bases at V and 3 bases at J, with 12 bases between. Germline V gene lookup returns CDR1 MGHRA and CDR2 YSYEKL. CDR3 length: 15 residues. CDR3 residues: CASSQDAKLGYEQYF. CDR3 sequence (DNA): TGCGCCAGCAGCCAAGATGCCAAACTGGGCTACGAGCAGTACTTC.

V usage is TRBV27 and J usage is TRBJ2-7; TRBD2 matches at 11 bases. With V trimmed by 5 bases and J by 2 bases, 5 bases remained unmatched. Germline CDR1 MNHEY, CDR2 SMNVEV (reference sequence). The CDR3 contains 15 residues. CDR3 in amino acids: CASSLTSGGPYEQYF. CDR3 DNA sequence: TGTGCCAGCAGTCTCACTAGCGGGGGCCCCTACGAGCAGTACTTC.

J is TRBJ1-6 and V is TRBV4-1; D is perhaps TRBD1 (5 bases). Trimming shortened V by 0 bases and J by 6 bases, and 9 bases separated the two germline ends. Germline V CDR1 and CDR2: MGHRA, YSYEKL. This CDR3 spans 15 amino acids. Here the CDR3 DNA reads TGCGCCAGCAGCCAAGAAGGCAGGGCTAATTCACCCCTCCACTTT. As protein: CASSQEGRANSPLHF.

CDR3 sequence: CAWRGTSGQTQYF. CDR3 DNA: TGTGCCTGGAGGGGAACTAGCGGACAGACCCAGTACTTC. V usage is TRBV30 and J usage is TRBJ2-5; 8 nucleotides agree with TRBD2. With 3 bases clipped from V and 6 bases from J, the junction kept 6 bases outside the gene matches. Per the germline V gene, CDR1 is GTSNPN and CDR2 is SVGIG (reference sequence). The CDR3 contains 13 residues.

The V and J genes are TRBV4-2 and TRBJ1-4; possibly TRBD1 for D (5 bases). CDR1 and CDR2 (germline): LGHNA, YNFKEQ. V shed 5 bases and J shed 8 bases, with 15 bases lying between them. The CDR3 has 14 residues. CDR3 sequence reads: CASSGTLEAEKLFF. CDR3 nucleotides: TGTGCCAGCAGCGGGACGTTGGAAGCGGAAAAACTGTTTTTT.

The chain carries TRBV6-1 and TRBJ2-7; D is uncertain. V gave up 5 bases and J gave up 5 bases, with 7 bases separating them. Germline V CDR1 and CDR2: MNHNS, SASEGT. This CDR3 has 11 amino acids. CDR3 nucleotides: TGTGCCAGCAGTTTAGGCGACGAGCAGTACTTC. It is translated as CASSLGDEQYF.

J is TRBJ1-5 and V is TRBV5-4, with D uncertain. Germline V CDR1 and CDR2: SGHNT, YYREEE (reference sequence). This CDR3 has 13 residues. Trimming took 4 bases from V and 7 from J, leaving 12 bases between them. The CDR3 nucleotides read TGTGCCAGCAGCCCAGAGTCGGGGCAGCCCCAGCATTTT. Residues: CASSPESGQPQHF. Variable domain in full (rest from reference TRBV5-4 and TRBJ1-5): ETGVTQSPTHLIKTRGQQVTLRCSSQSGHNTVSWYQQALGQGPQFIFQYYREEENGRGNFPPRFSGLQFPNYSSELNVNALELDDSALYLCASSPESGQPQHFGDGTRLSIL.

The rearrangement joins TRBV15 to TRBJ2-1; D ambiguous. The germline V gene has CDR1 LNHNV and CDR2 YYDKDF (reference sequence). Trimming left V 1 base short and J 4 bases short, with 5 bases between. This CDR3 contains 13 residues. This CDR3 is CATSRGVYNEQFF. In nucleotides, the CDR3 is TGTGCCACCAGCAGAGGTGTTTACAATGAGCAGTTCTTC.

The gene calls are TRBV29-1 and TRBJ1-1; possibly TRBD1 for D (5 bases). This CDR3 has 13 amino acids. Germline values: CDR1 SQVTM, CDR2 ANQGSEA. V was cut by 2 bases and J by 2 bases, with 9 bases left in between. The CDR3: CSVETGINTEAFF. Here the CDR3 DNA reads TGCAGCGTTGAAACAGGTATCAACACTGAAGCTTTCTTT.

This sequence joins TRBV27 and TRBJ2-3; D not resolved. There are 13 residues in the CDR3. The ends were cut back, 2 bases at V and 1 base at J, with 4 bases in the middle. The germline CDR1 and CDR2 sequences are MNHEY and SMNVEV (reference sequence). The CDR3 DNA sequence: TGTGCCAGCAGTTTAAGACGCACAGATACGCAGTATTTT. This codes for CASSLRRTDTQYF.

This clone was observed a handful of times. The chain uses TRBV18 and TRBJ2-7; no reliable D call. This CDR3 comprises 14 residues. Germline CDR1 and CDR2: KGHSH and LQKENI. The V end lost 1 base, the J end lost 6 bases, and 13 bases lay between the germline ends. CDR3 bases: TGTGCCAGCTCACCACTTGCGCCCACGGGCGAGCAGTACTTC. Its translation is CASSPLAPTGEQYF.

This chain links TRBV7-9 with TRBJ2-7; D tentatively reads TRBD1 or TRBD2 (6 bases each). The CDR3 length is 14 residues. V was clipped by 1 base and J by 3 bases, with 10 bases between them. CDR1 and CDR2 (germline): SEHNR, FQNEAQ (reference sequence). The CDR3 loop is CASSLEGGNYEQYF. CDR3 coding DNA: TGTGCCAGCAGCTTAGAAGGGGGGAACTACGAGCAGTACTTC.

This clone is a singleton in its sample. The chain combines TRBV29-1 with TRBJ2-1; TRBD1 might be the D (6 bases). V was trimmed by 6 bases and J by 9 bases, leaving 12 bases between them. The CDR3 loop spans 11 amino acids. CDR1 is SQVTM and CDR2 is ANQGSEA in the germline V gene. The CDR3 DNA follows: TGCAGCGTCACAGGGTCGGGTGAGCAGTTCTTC. Translated, it gives CSVTGSGEQFF.

CDR3 sequence (DNA): TGTGCCAGCAGCCGGGGGGCGGAACCTCAGCCCCAGCATTTT. Its protein product is CASSRGAEPQPQHF. The J gene is TRBJ1-5, the V gene TRBV7-9, with D maybe TRBD1 (6 bases). The length of the CDR3 is 14 residues. Trimming pared 5 bases from V and 6 bases from J, leaving 14 bases between. Germline CDR1 and CDR2: SEHNR and FQNEAQ (reference sequence).

This clone was recorded a few times. This chain joins TRBV7-6 and TRBJ1-4; D perhaps matches TRBD1 (5 bases). From germline, CDR1 is SGHVS and CDR2 FNYEAQ. The CDR3 length is 15 residues. Deletions cut 0 bases from V and 4 bases from J, with 9 bases between. The CDR3 sequence: CASSLAGPFNEKLFF. The CDR3 coding sequence is TGTGCCAGCAGCTTAGCGGGACCCTTTAATGAAAAACTGTTTTTT.

The chain links TRBV5-1 to TRBJ2-5, with D perhaps matching TRBD1 (6 bases). Trimming pared 0 bases from V and 0 bases from J, leaving 9 bases between. Germline V gives CDR1 SGHRS, CDR2 YFSETQ. The CDR3 covers 15 residues. CDR3 in amino acids: CASSLDYRDQETQYF. The CDR3, as DNA: TGCGCCAGCAGCTTGGATTACAGGGACCAAGAGACCCAGTACTTC.

The rearrangement uses TRBV5-1 and TRBJ2-7, with 8 bases matching TRBD1. V lost 0 bases, J lost 2 bases, and 1 base stayed unmatched. Germline CDR1 reads SGHRS; CDR2 reads YFSETQ. This CDR3 contains 14 residues. The CDR3 here is CASSLEGQAYEQYF. The CDR3 DNA reads as TGCGCCAGCAGCTTGGAGGGACAGGCCTACGAGCAGTACTTC.

The chain joins TRBV20-1 to TRBJ2-1; TRBD2 might be the D (7 bases). CDR3 length equals 11 residues. V was cut by 6 bases and J by 9 bases, with 12 bases left in between. Germline lookup yields CDR1 DFQATT and CDR2 SNEGSKA (reference sequence). This chain's CDR3 is CSAGGAIEQFF. The CDR3 coding sequence is TGCAGTGCGGGGGGGGCCATTGAGCAGTTCTTC.

This clone was detected a few times. The chain carries TRBV29-1 and TRBJ2-2; D is tentatively TRBD1 or TRBD2 (6 bases each). Per the germline V gene, CDR1 is SQVTM and CDR2 is ANQGSEA. V shed 7 bases and J shed 1 base, with 22 bases lying between them. The CDR3 length is 17 residues. For the CDR3, the DNA is TGCAGCGCCCGACCGGCAACCGGGGGCGGGAACACCGGGGAGCTGTTTTTT. Translation gives CSARPATGGGNTGELFF.

This clone was counted between two and nine times. This chain links TRBV2 with TRBJ2-1; TRBD2 aligns across 8 bases. V was clipped by 8 bases and J by 1 base; unmatched bases: 10. CDR1 and CDR2 from the germline V gene are SNHLY and FYNNEI. The CDR3 sequence is 16 residues long. The DNA for the CDR3 is TGTGCCAGCCTTCGGGGGGGGACGGTGTCCTACAATGAGCAGTTCTTC. It yields the protein CASLRGGTVSYNEQFF.

The chain uses TRBV2 and TRBJ2-1, with 7 nucleotides matching TRBD2. With V trimmed by 5 bases and J by 2 bases, 9 bases remained unmatched. Per germline, CDR1 SNHLY and CDR2 FYNNEI. CDR3 length equals 16 residues. The CDR3 bases are TGTGCCAGCAGTCGACTAGCCGAGGCTGCCTACAATGAGCAGTTCTTC. Amino acids: CASSRLAEAAYNEQFF.

CDR3 region: CSVVPSGGASDTQYF. The DNA for the CDR3 is TGCAGCGTTGTCCCAAGCGGGGGGGCCTCAGATACGCAGTATTTT. The chain has TRBV29-1 and TRBJ2-3; 10 bases fit TRBD2. V shed 4 bases, J shed 4 bases, and the junction held 8 bases outside the gene matches. Looked up from germline, CDR1 is SQVTM and CDR2 is ANQGSEA. This CDR3 is built from 15 residues.